Following are 20 T cell receptor beta chains from one sample sequenced in a study of T cell responses to AZD1222 COVID-19 vaccine. TCRdb's table, derived via immunoSEQ multiplex PCR, lists solely in-frame clones and lacks some. This sample has roughly 91,000 clones, with roughly nine tenths found just once. The source material was peripheral blood, sampled on day 0 of AZD1222 vaccination. These receptors were collected from an adult in good health.

This rearrangement joins TRBV5-5 to TRBJ1-1, with TRBD1 matching 8 bases. V was pared by 3 bases and J by 4 bases, with 8 bases of the junction left unmatched. Germline CDR1 SGHKS, CDR2 YYEKEE (reference sequence). This CDR3 comprises 15 residues. The CDR3 sequence: CASSSRATGGTEAFF. For the CDR3, the DNA is TGTGCCAGCAGCTCAAGGGCTACAGGGGGCACTGAAGCTTTCTTT.

The chain couples TRBV6-5 to TRBJ2-2; TRBD2 is a possible D gene (6 bases). V lost 6 bases, J lost 1 base, and 9 bases lay in between. The CDR3 consists of 14 residues. Germline V lookup: CDR1 MNHEY, CDR2 SVGAGI. CDR3 sequence: CASRGRLNTGELFF. In DNA, the CDR3 is TGTGCCAGCAGGGGGAGGTTGAACACCGGGGAGCTGTTTTTT.

V usage is TRBV6-4 and J usage is TRBJ1-6; no definite D call. This CDR3 has 14 amino acids. Looked up from germline, CDR1 is MRHNA and CDR2 is SNTAGT. Trimming stripped 3 bases from V and 8 bases from J, with 11 bases between. The DNA of the CDR3 is TGTGCCAGCAGTGAGTCGGCGGGCTATTCACCCCTCCACTTT. Protein sequence: CASSESAGYSPLHF.

The chain combines TRBV3-1 (or the pseudogene TRBV3-2) with TRBJ2-1; 9 bases are a match to TRBD1. This CDR3 is built from 15 residues. Trimming at V came to 4 bases and at J to 8 bases, leaving 9 bases not matched to a gene. In germline, CDR1 is LGHDT, CDR2 YNNKEL (reference sequence). The CDR3 region has the DNA TGTGCCAGCAGCCGCCCCGGGACAGGGACCCATGAGCAGTTCTTC. Its translation: CASSRPGTGTHEQFF.

The gene calls are TRBV27 and TRBJ2-1, with D perhaps TRBD2 (5 bases). The germline CDR1 and CDR2 sequences are MNHEY and SMNVEV (reference sequence). Between the trimmed V and J ends, which lost 2 bases and 5 bases, there was a span of 19 bases. The length of the CDR3 is 17 residues. The CDR3 nucleotides read TGTGCCAGCAGTTTAGCTGGGAGCGCGATAGGTAACAATGAGCAGTTCTTC. It specifies CASSLAGSAIGNNEQFF.

The genes are TRBV19 and TRBJ2-1; 12 bases are shared with TRBD2. After removal of 6 bases from V and 2 bases from J, the junction contained 5 bases not matched to a gene. Germline V gene sequence: CDR1 LNHDA, CDR2 SQIVND (reference sequence). The CDR3 sequence is 16 residues long. The CDR3 loop is CASRELAGGPYNEQFF. The CDR3 DNA reads TGTGCCAGTAGGGAACTAGCGGGAGGCCCCTACAATGAGCAGTTCTTC.

The gene calls are TRBV19 and TRBJ2-4; no clear D gene. Per germline, CDR1 LNHDA and CDR2 SQIVND (reference sequence). V lost 4 bases to trimming and J lost 6 bases, with 7 bases between them. CDR3 length: 12 residues. In nucleotides, the CDR3 is TGTGCCAGTAGTACCTCGGGAAACATTCAGTACTTC. This sequence encodes CASSTSGNIQYF.

The rearrangement uses TRBV5-1 and TRBJ1-4; D may be TRBD1 (5 bases). There are 15 residues in the CDR3. Trimming shortened V by 4 bases and J by 4 bases, and 14 bases separated the two germline ends. Germline CDR1 and CDR2: SGHRS and YFSETQ. The CDR3 protein is CASSPGGGNNEKLFF. CDR3 nucleotides: TGCGCCAGCAGCCCTGGGGGAGGGAATAATGAAAAACTGTTTTTT.

In its sample, this clone was seen a few times. This chain links TRBV28 with TRBJ1-1; maybe TRBD1 (6 bases). This CDR3 contains 12 residues. Trimming cost V 5 bases and J 12 bases, with 16 bases left between them. Germline CDR1 is MDHEN and CDR2 is SYDVKM. The CDR3 region has the DNA TGTGCCAGCAGTCTCCCCGGGACACGCACTTTCTTT. This encodes CASSLPGTRTFF.

The V call is TRBV3-1 (or the pseudogene TRBV3-2), the J call TRBJ2-7; 9 nucleotides line up with TRBD1. The CDR3 runs 13 residues. CDR1 is LGHDT and CDR2 is YNNKEL in the germline V gene (reference sequence). J was trimmed by 2 bases and V by 6 bases; bases with no gene match: 2. The CDR3 bases are TGTGCCAGCAGTCACAGGGGGCCCTACGAGCAGTACTTC. Its translation is CASSHRGPYEQYF.

J is TRBJ2-1 and V is TRBV3-1 (or the pseudogene TRBV3-2); D gene ambiguous. This CDR3 is built from 13 residues. V was trimmed by 1 base and J by 6 bases, leaving 7 bases between them. Germline loops: CDR1 LGHDT, CDR2 YNNKEL (reference sequence). CDR3 in DNA: TGTGCCAGCAGCCAAGCGTCCCGCAATGAGCAGTTCTTC. This codes for CASSQASRNEQFF.

This chain uses TRBV6-5 with TRBJ1-5, with no clear D. This CDR3 is 15 amino acids long. Germline V CDR1 and CDR2: MNHEY, SVGAGI. The V gene lost 5 bases and the J gene lost 0 bases, with 11 bases spanning the gap. CDR3 DNA: TGTGCCAGCAGTCGCCTCGGGGATAGCAATCAGCCCCAGCATTTT. Translating it yields CASSRLGDSNQPQHF.

This chain connects TRBV12-5 to TRBJ2-3, with TRBD1 identical over 8 bases. J gave up 0 bases and V 1 base, and 3 bases lay outside the gene matches. Germline CDR1 and CDR2: LGHNT and FRNRAP. The CDR3 has 16 residues. CDR3 bases: TGTGCTAGTGGTTTGGGGCAGGGGGCTAGCACAGATACGCAGTATTTT. Protein sequence: CASGLGQGASTDTQYF. Using reference TRBV12-5 and TRBJ2-3 for the parts outside the CDR3, the full variable domain is DARVTQTPRHKVTEMGQEVTMRCQPILGHNTVFWYRQTMMQGLELLAYFRNRAPLDDSGMPKDRFSAEMPDATLATLKIQPSEPRDSAVYFCASGLGQGASTDTQYFGPGTRLTVL.

The gene calls are TRBV7-3 and TRBJ2-6; D gene uncertain. The germline V gene encodes CDR1 SGHTA and CDR2 FQGTGA. Between the trimmed V and J ends, which lost 5 bases and 4 bases, there was a span of 6 bases. The CDR3 has 13 residues. CDR3 region: CASSPTGANVLTF. The CDR3 DNA follows: TGTGCCAGCAGCCCCACCGGGGCCAACGTCCTGACTTTC.

This sequence joins TRBV7-2 and TRBJ2-3, with no clear D. The V gene's germline CDR1 is SGHTA and CDR2 FQGNSA. V lost 0 bases and J lost 5, with 9 bases in between. This CDR3 contains 14 residues. In nucleotides, the CDR3 is TGTGCCAGCAGCTTAGCGCACTCAGAAGATACGCAGTATTTT. Its translation is CASSLAHSEDTQYF.

V gene TRBV6-1 combines with J gene TRBJ1-5, with D maybe TRBD1 (6 bases). Trimming shortened V by 3 bases and J by 6 bases, and 15 bases separated the two germline ends. This CDR3 comprises 15 residues. Germline CDR1 is MNHNS and CDR2 is SASEGT. In DNA, the CDR3 is TGTGCCAGCAGTGACCCGGGAACAGGGAGTCAGCCCCAGCATTTT. Protein: CASSDPGTGSQPQHF.

V and J are TRBV25-1 and TRBJ1-4; D is perhaps TRBD1 (6 bases). This CDR3 is built from 14 residues. V lost 3 bases and J lost 8, with 13 bases in between. Germline-derived CDR1 and CDR2 are MGHDK and SYGVNS. The CDR3 spells CASSDGGAGEKLFF. The CDR3 coding sequence is TGTGCCAGCAGTGATGGGGGCGCGGGAGAAAAACTGTTTTTT. The whole variable domain, remainder taken from reference TRBV25-1 and TRBJ1-4, is EADIYQTPRYLVIGTGKKITLECSQTMGHDKMYWYQQDPGMELHLIHYSYGVNSTEKGDLSSESTVSRIRTEHFPLTLESARPSHTSQYLCASSDGGAGEKLFFGSGTQLSVL.

The chain employs TRBV6-5 and TRBJ2-7; weak D call: TRBD2 (5 bases). V lost 5 bases to trimming and J lost 7 bases, with 18 bases between them. Looked up from germline, CDR1 is MNHEY and CDR2 is SVGAGI. CDR3 length equals 14 residues. The CDR3 protein is CASSTPSRTGEQYF. The CDR3 DNA reads TGTGCCAGCAGTACCCCTTCCCGGACGGGGGAGCAGTACTTC.

This chain links TRBV13 with TRBJ1-2; TRBD1 aligns across 9 bases. V lost 0 bases to trimming and J lost 6 bases; unmatched junction nucleotides: 5. Germline V gives CDR1 PRHDT, CDR2 FYEKMQ (reference sequence). There are 15 residues in the CDR3. The CDR3 protein is CASSLGRTGGDGYTF. The CDR3 DNA reads TGTGCCAGCAGCTTAGGCCGAACAGGGGGCGATGGCTACACCTTC.

The V and J genes are TRBV5-1 and TRBJ2-5; possible D gene TRBD2, 6 bases. V lost 2 bases, J lost 5 bases, and 13 bases lay in between. The germline CDR1 and CDR2 sequences are SGHRS and YFSETQ. The CDR3 is made up of 14 amino acids. In DNA form, the CDR3 reads TGCGCCAGCAGCTTACGGACTATATTGGAGACCCAGTACTTC. Its protein is CASSLRTILETQYF.